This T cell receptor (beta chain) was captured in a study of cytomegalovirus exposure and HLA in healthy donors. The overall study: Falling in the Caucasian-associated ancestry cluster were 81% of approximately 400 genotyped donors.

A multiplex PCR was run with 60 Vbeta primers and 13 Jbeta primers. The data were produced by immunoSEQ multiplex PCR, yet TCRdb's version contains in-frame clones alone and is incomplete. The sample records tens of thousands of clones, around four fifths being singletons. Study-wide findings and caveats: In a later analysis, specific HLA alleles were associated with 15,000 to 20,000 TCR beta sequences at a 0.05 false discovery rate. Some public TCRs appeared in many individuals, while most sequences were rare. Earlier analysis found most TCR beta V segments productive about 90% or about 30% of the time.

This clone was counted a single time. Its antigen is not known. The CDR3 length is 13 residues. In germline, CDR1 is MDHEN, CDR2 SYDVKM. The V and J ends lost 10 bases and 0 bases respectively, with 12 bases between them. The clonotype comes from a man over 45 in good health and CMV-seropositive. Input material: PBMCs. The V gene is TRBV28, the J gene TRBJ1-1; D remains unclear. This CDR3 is CATVATMNTEAFF. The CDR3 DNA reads TGTGCCACCGTGGCAACCATGAACACTGAAGCTTTCTTT.